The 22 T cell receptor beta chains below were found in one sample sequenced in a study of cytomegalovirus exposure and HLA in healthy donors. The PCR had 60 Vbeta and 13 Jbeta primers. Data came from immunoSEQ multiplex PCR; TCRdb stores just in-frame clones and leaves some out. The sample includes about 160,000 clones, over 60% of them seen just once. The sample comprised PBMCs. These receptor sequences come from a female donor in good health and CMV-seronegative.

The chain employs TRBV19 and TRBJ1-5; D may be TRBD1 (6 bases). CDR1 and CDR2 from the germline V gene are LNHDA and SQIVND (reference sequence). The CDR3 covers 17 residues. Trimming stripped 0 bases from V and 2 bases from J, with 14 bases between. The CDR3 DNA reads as TGTGCCAGTAGTATAGACCGGGGGGCGGGTGGCAATCAGCCCCAGCATTTT. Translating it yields CASSIDRGAGGNQPQHF.

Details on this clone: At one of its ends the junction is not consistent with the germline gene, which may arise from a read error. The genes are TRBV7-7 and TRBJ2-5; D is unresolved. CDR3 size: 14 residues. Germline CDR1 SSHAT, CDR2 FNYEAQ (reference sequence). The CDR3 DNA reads TGTGCTAGCAGCGCCCTACGGTTCGCAGAGACCCAGTACTTC. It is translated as CASSALRFAETQYF.

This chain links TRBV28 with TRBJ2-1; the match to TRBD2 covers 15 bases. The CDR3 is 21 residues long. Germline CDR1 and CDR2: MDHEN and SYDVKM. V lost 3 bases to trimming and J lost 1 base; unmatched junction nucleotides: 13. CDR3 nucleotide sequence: TGTGCCAGCAGTTTCCCCAGGACTAGCGGGAGGGCCTTGTCGTCCTACAATGAGCAGTTCTTC. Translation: CASSFPRTSGRALSSYNEQFF.

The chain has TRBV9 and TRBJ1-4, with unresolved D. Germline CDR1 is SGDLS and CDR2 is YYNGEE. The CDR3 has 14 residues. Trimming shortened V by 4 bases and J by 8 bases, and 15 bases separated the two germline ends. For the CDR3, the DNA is TGTGCCAGCAGCCTCGGGAATCAGTACGAAAAACTGTTTTTT. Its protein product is CASSLGNQYEKLFF.

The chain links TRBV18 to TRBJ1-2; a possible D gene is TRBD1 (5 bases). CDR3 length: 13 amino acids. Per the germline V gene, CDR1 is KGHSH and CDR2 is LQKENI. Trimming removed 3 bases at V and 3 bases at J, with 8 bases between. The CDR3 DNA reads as TGTGCCAGCTCACCCCTAGGGGACTATGGCTACACCTTC. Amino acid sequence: CASSPLGDYGYTF. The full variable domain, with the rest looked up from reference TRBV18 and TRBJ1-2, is NAGVMQNPRHLVRRRGQEARLRCSPMKGHSHVYWYRQLPEEGLKFMVYLQKENIIDESGMPKERFSAEFPKEGPSILRIQQVVRGDSAAYFCASSPLGDYGYTFGSGTRLTVV.

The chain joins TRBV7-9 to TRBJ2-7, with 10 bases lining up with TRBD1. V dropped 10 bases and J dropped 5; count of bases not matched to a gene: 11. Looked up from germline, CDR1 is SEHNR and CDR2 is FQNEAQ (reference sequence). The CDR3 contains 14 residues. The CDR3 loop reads CATVSPGQGNEQYF. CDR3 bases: TGTGCCACCGTCTCTCCGGGACAGGGGAACGAGCAGTACTTC. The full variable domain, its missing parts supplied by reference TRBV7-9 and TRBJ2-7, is DTGVSQNPRHKITKRGQNVTFRCDPISEHNRLYWYRQTLGQGPEFLTYFQNEAQLEKSRLLSDRFSAERPKGSFSTLEIQRTEQGDSAMYLCATVSPGQGNEQYFGPGTRLTVT.

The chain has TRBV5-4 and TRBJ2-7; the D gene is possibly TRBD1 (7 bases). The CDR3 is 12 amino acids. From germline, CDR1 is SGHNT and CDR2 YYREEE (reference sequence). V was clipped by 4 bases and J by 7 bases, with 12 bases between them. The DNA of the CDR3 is TGTGCCAGCAGCCTGACAGGGAGGGAGCAGTACTTC. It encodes CASSLTGREQYF.

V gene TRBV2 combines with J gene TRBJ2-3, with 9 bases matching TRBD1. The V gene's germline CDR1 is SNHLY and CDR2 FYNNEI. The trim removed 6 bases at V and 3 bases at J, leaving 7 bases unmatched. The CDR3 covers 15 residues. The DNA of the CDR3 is TGTGCCAGCAGCCGCGGGACAGGGAAAACAGATACGCAGTATTTT. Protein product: CASSRGTGKTDTQYF.

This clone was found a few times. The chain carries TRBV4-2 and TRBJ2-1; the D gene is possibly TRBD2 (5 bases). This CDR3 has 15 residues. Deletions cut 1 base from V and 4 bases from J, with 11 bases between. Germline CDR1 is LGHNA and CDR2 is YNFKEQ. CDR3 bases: TGTGCCAGCAGCCAAGGGGCGGACTCATACAATGAGCAGTTCTTC. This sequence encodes CASSQGADSYNEQFF.

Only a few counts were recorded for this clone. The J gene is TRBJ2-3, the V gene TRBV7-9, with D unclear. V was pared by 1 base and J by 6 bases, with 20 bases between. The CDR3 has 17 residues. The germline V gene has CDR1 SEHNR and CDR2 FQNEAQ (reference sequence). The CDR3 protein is CASSLGIDSGSTDTQYF. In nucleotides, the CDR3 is TGTGCCAGCAGCTTAGGGATCGACTCTGGGTCAACGGATACGCAGTATTTT. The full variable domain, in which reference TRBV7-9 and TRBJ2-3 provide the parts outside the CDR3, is DTGVSQNPRHKITKRGQNVTFRCDPISEHNRLYWYRQTLGQGPEFLTYFQNEAQLEKSRLLSDRFSAERPKGSFSTLEIQRTEQGDSAMYLCASSLGIDSGSTDTQYFGPGTRLTVL.

The DNA of the CDR3 is TGTGCCAGCAGTTACTCGACAGGGGCCTACGAGCAGTACTTC. Protein sequence: CASSYSTGAYEQYF. The V call is TRBV6-5, the J call TRBJ2-7; TRBD1 matches at 8 bases. The length of the CDR3 is 14 residues. CDR1 is MNHEY, CDR2 SVGAGI, per germline. After removal of 0 bases from V and 2 bases from J, the junction contained 0 bases not matched to a gene.

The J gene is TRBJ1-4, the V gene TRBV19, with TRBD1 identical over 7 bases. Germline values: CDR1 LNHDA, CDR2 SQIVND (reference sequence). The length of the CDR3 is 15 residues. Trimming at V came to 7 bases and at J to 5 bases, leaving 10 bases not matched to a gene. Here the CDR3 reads CASMKTTGRNEKLFF. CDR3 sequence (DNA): TGTGCCAGTATGAAAACGACAGGGAGGAATGAAAAACTGTTTTTT. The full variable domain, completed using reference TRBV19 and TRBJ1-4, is DGGITQSPKYLFRKEGQNVTLSCEQNLNHDAMYWYRQDPGQGLRLIYYSQIVNDFQKGDIAEGYSVSREKKESFPLTVTSAQKNPTAFYLCASMKTTGRNEKLFFGSGTQLSVL.

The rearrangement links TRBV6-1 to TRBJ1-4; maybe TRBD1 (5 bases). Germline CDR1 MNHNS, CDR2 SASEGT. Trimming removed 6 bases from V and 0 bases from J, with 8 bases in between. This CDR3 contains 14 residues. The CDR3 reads CASRPTATNEKLFF. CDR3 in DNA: TGTGCCAGCAGGCCGACAGCAACTAATGAAAAACTGTTTTTT.

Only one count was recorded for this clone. This CDR3 reads CASSALLAGVINEQFF. Here the CDR3 DNA reads TGTGCCAGCAGTGCACTACTAGCGGGAGTTATAAATGAGCAGTTCTTC. The genes are TRBV6-1 and TRBJ2-1; 11 bases are a match to TRBD2. CDR3 length: 16 residues. After removal of 4 bases from V and 7 bases from J, the junction contained 9 bases not matched to a gene. Germline V gene data show CDR1 as MNHNS and CDR2 as SASEGT.

The CDR3 nucleotides read TGCGCCAGCGGGGGGACTAGCGGGGCTCATGAGCAGTTCTTC. This encodes CASGGTSGAHEQFF. The V call is TRBV5-1, the J call TRBJ2-1; 13 bases line up with TRBD2. The V and J ends lost 7 bases and 8 bases, in that order; junction bases with no gene match: 6. Germline V CDR1 and CDR2: SGHRS, YFSETQ. The CDR3 contains 14 residues.

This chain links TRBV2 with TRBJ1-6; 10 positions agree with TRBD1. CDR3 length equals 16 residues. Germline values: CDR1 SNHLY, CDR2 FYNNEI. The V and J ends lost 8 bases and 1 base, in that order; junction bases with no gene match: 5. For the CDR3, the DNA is TGTGCCAGCGGACAGGGGGGGAGGTCCTATAATTCACCCCTCCACTTT. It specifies CASGQGGRSYNSPLHF.

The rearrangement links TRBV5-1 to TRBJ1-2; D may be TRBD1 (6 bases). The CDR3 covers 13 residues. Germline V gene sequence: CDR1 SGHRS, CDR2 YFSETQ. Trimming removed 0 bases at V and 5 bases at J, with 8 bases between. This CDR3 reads CASSLERGYGYTF. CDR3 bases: TGCGCCAGCAGCTTGGAAAGGGGGTATGGCTACACCTTC.

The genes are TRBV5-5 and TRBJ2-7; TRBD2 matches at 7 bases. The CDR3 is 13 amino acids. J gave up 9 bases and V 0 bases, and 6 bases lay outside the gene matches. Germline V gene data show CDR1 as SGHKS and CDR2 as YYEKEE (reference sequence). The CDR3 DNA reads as TGTGCCAGCAGCTTGGGAGGACTAGTACCGCAGTACTTC. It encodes CASSLGGLVPQYF. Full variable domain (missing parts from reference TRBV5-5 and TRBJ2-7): DAGVTQSPTHLIKTRGQQVTLRCSPISGHKSVSWYQQVLGQGPQFIFQYYEKEERGRGNFPDRFSARQFPNYSSELNVNALLLGDSALYLCASSLGGLVPQYFGPGTRLTVT.

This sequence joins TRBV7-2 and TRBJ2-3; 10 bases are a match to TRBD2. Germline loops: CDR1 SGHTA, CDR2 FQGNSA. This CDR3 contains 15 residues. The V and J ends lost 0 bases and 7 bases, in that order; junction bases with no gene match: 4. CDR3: CASSLAAGGINTQYF. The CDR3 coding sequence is TGTGCCAGCAGCTTAGCAGCGGGGGGGATTAATACGCAGTATTTT. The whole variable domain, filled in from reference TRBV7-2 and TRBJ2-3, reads GAGVSQSPSNKVTEKGKDVELRCDPISGHTALYWYRQSLGQGLEFLIYFQGNSAPDKSGLPSDRFSAERTGGSVSTLTIQRTQQEDSAVYLCASSLAAGGINTQYFGPGTRLTVL.

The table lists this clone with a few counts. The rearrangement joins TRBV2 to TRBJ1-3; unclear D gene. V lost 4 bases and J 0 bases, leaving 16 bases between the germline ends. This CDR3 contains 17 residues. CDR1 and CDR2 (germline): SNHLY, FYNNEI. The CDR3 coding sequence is TGTGCCAGCAGTGTCGGTAGACAAGGGAGCTCTGGAAACACCATATATTTT. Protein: CASSVGRQGSSGNTIYF.

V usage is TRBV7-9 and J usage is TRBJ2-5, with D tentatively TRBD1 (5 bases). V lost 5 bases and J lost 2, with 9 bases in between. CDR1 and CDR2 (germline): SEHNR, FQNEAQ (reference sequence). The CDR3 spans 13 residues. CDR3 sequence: CASSKTVQETQYF. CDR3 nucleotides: TGTGCCAGCAGCAAGACAGTTCAAGAGACCCAGTACTTC.

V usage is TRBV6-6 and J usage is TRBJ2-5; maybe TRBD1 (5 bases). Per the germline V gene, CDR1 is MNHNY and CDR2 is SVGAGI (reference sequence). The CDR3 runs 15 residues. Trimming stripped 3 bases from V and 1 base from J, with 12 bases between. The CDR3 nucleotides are TGTGCCAGCAGTTATCTCGCTGACAGCCAAGAGACCCAGTACTTC. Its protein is CASSYLADSQETQYF.